This passage covers 25 T cell receptor beta chains from one sample sequenced in a study of T cell responses to AZD1222 COVID-19 vaccine (dated by TCRdb to the early 2020s). What this sample's time point label stands for: baseline before first vaccination. Libraries were constructed by the immunoSEQ multiplex PCR assay. This is the immuneACCESS table as TCRdb keeps it, with only in-frame sequences that have V and J called. A part of the clones is gone; compared with another copy, unresolved V genes explain less than half, and the rest is unexplained. This sample lists around 140,000 clones; 80% to 90% were detected once. Approximately 8% of the sample comes from the top ten. The sequencing used peripheral blood, collected on day 0 of AZD1222 vaccination. The receptors stem from an adult in good health.

In this sample, this clone turned up once. The chain combines TRBV4-1 with TRBJ1-2; a weak D match, TRBD1 (6 bases). Germline CDR1 and CDR2: MGHRA and YSYEKL. The CDR3 is made up of 17 amino acids. V was cut by 7 bases and J by 2 bases, with 23 bases left in between. The CDR3 protein is CASTQGFFRQTNYGYTF. The CDR3 DNA reads as TGCGCCAGCACACAGGGCTTCTTCCGACAGACAAACTATGGCTACACCTTC.

V and J are TRBV7-2 and TRBJ1-2, with TRBD1 matching over 7 bases. This CDR3 contains 14 residues. The germline V gene encodes CDR1 SGHTA and CDR2 FQGNSA. The junction had 6 bases not matched to a gene; V was cut back by 4 bases and J by 4 bases. Here the CDR3 reads CASSSDREAYGYTF. CDR3 nucleotides: TGTGCCAGCAGCTCAGACAGGGAGGCCTATGGCTACACCTTC.

The V call is TRBV30, the J call TRBJ1-2; D gene unclear. This CDR3 comprises 12 residues. Germline assignment: CDR1 GTSNPN and CDR2 SVGIG (reference sequence). Trimming shortened V by 2 bases and J by 5 bases, and 9 bases separated the two germline ends. CDR3: CAWSLGSYGYTF. The DNA for the CDR3 is TGTGCCTGGAGTCTTGGGTCATATGGCTACACCTTC.

The V call is TRBV20-1, the J call TRBJ2-1; D call uncertain. Between the trimmed V and J ends, which lost 3 bases and 9 bases, there was a span of 9 bases. The CDR3 is 11 amino acids. Germline assignment: CDR1 DFQATT and CDR2 SNEGSKA (reference sequence). CDR3 sequence reads: CSASSGAEQFF. DNA of the CDR3: TGCAGTGCTAGCTCAGGTGCTGAGCAGTTCTTC.

The V gene is TRBV5-1, the J gene TRBJ2-2, with D hard to call. CDR1 is SGHRS, CDR2 YFSETQ, per germline. The CDR3 totals 14 residues. Deletions cut 6 bases from V and 7 bases from J, with 16 bases between. CDR3 sequence (DNA): TGCGCCAGCACCCCAGGCACAAACGTCGGGGAGCTGTTTTTT. Translation gives CASTPGTNVGELFF.

The genes are TRBV4-1 and TRBJ1-2, with D possibly being TRBD1 (5 bases). The CDR3 is 15 amino acids. V lost 0 bases and J lost 8, with 16 bases in between. Germline CDR1 is MGHRA and CDR2 is YSYEKL. DNA of the CDR3: TGCGCCAGCAGCCAAGAAGGGAGCGGCCGGACAGGCTACACCTTC. Protein: CASSQEGSGRTGYTF.

The chain uses TRBV29-1 and TRBJ2-5; 8 nucleotides match TRBD1. Trimming at V came to 6 bases and at J to 4 bases, leaving 7 bases not matched to a gene. CDR1 is SQVTM and CDR2 is ANQGSEA in the germline V gene. The CDR3 runs 13 residues. CDR3 sequence: CSVETGAPETQYF. For the CDR3, the DNA is TGCAGCGTCGAGACAGGGGCCCCAGAGACCCAGTACTTC.

This clone was picked up one time. This rearrangement joins TRBV4-2 to TRBJ2-1; no definite D call. Trimming shortened V by 6 bases and J by 7 bases, and 10 bases separated the two germline ends. In germline, CDR1 is LGHNA, CDR2 YNFKEQ. There are 12 residues in the CDR3. CDR3 sequence (DNA): TGTGCCAGCAGGCCGGGTGGGAATGAGCAGTTCTTC. Its translation is CASRPGGNEQFF.

This clone was recorded once. CDR3 sequence (DNA): TGTGCCAGCAGTTCGAACAGGGACCGGATAAATGGCTACACCTTC. Translated: CASSSNRDRINGYTF. V gene TRBV27 combines with J gene TRBJ1-2; the D gene is possibly TRBD1 (6 bases). V gave up 4 bases and J gave up 6 bases, with 18 bases separating them. CDR3 length: 15 amino acids. Germline CDR1 and CDR2: MNHEY and SMNVEV (reference sequence).

The chain has TRBV6-5 and TRBJ1-6; no clear D. The CDR3 totals 15 residues. The germline V gene has CDR1 MNHEY and CDR2 SVGAGI. The V and J ends lost 0 bases and 8 bases respectively, with 11 bases between them. Here the CDR3 reads CASSYSYPGDSPLHF. DNA of the CDR3: TGTGCCAGCAGTTACTCTTACCCCGGGGATTCACCCCTCCACTTT.

The gene calls are TRBV9 and TRBJ2-3; TRBD1 aligns across 7 bases. Germline CDR1 SGDLS, CDR2 YYNGEE. The V segment lost 3 bases and the J segment 0 bases; nucleotides outside the gene matches: 13. CDR3 length equals 18 residues. The CDR3 DNA reads TGTGCCAGCAGCGACCGGGACAGAACTCCGGTAAGCACAGATACGCAGTATTTT. Protein product: CASSDRDRTPVSTDTQYF.

This chain joins TRBV2 and TRBJ2-7, with 10 nucleotides matching TRBD1. J was trimmed by 6 bases and V by 6 bases; bases with no gene match: 11. The germline gives CDR1 SNHLY, CDR2 FYNNEI. The CDR3 length is 15 residues. The chain's CDR3 is CASSATGTGVREQYF. The CDR3 nucleotides are TGTGCCAGCAGCGCAACCGGGACAGGGGTCCGCGAGCAGTACTTC.

This sequence joins TRBV4-1 and TRBJ2-3; 8 nucleotides line up with TRBD1. V shed 7 bases and J 0 bases; nucleotides not matched to a gene: 6. This CDR3 is 15 amino acids long. Per germline, CDR1 MGHRA and CDR2 YSYEKL. In DNA, the CDR3 is TGCGCCAGCACAAACAGGGGGGCCAGCACAGATACGCAGTATTTT. Translation gives CASTNRGASTDTQYF.

The chain couples TRBV10-3 to TRBJ2-1; no clear D. Per the germline V gene, CDR1 is ENHRY and CDR2 is SYGVKD. The CDR3 contains 11 residues. V was trimmed by 2 bases and J by 6 bases, leaving 2 bases between them. The DNA of the CDR3 is TGTGCCATCAGTGAGCTCAATGAGCAGTTCTTC. Translation: CAISELNEQFF.

CDR3 in amino acids: CASSKRTVSGHTEAFF. The CDR3, as DNA: TGTGCCAGTAGTAAGCGGACAGTCAGCGGGCACACTGAAGCTTTCTTT. The gene calls are TRBV19 and TRBJ1-1; perhaps TRBD1 as D (6 bases). This CDR3 spans 16 amino acids. The germline V gene encodes CDR1 LNHDA and CDR2 SQIVND (reference sequence). The ends were cut back, 4 bases at V and 3 bases at J, with 18 bases in the middle.

This clone came up once. The chain recombines TRBV18 with TRBJ2-4; 8 bases fit TRBD2. Germline CDR1 KGHSH, CDR2 LQKENI. CDR3 length: 14 residues. V was clipped by 3 bases and J by 4 bases; unmatched bases: 2. CDR3 sequence reads: CASSPAGGKNIQYF. The CDR3 DNA is TGTGCCAGCTCACCGGCGGGGGGAAAAAACATTCAGTACTTC. The full variable domain, completed using reference TRBV18 and TRBJ2-4, is NAGVMQNPRHLVRRRGQEARLRCSPMKGHSHVYWYRQLPEEGLKFMVYLQKENIIDESGMPKERFSAEFPKEGPSILRIQQVVRGDSAAYFCASSPAGGKNIQYFGAGTRLSVL.

The chain recombines TRBV5-6 with TRBJ1-6; 8 bases match TRBD1. The CDR3 consists of 14 residues. Trimming removed 5 bases from V and 6 bases from J; junction bases left unmatched: 4. Germline V lookup: CDR1 SGHDT, CDR2 YYEEEE. This CDR3 reads CASRGQARNSPLHF. In DNA, the CDR3 is TGTGCCAGCAGGGGACAGGCCCGTAATTCACCCCTCCACTTT. Drawing the rest from reference TRBV5-6 and TRBJ1-6, the complete variable domain is DAGVTQSPTHLIKTRGQQVTLRCSPKSGHDTVSWYQQALGQGPQFIFQYYEEEERQRGNFPDRFSGHQFPNYSSELNVNALLLGDSALYLCASRGQARNSPLHFGNGTRLTVT.

This clone is a singleton in its sample. J is TRBJ1-2 and V is TRBV12-3 or TRBV12-4; TRBD1 might be the D (5 bases). With 5 bases removed from V and 6 bases from J, the gap between germline ends came to 13 bases. The CDR3 has 13 residues. Here the CDR3 DNA reads TGTGCCAGCAGTAGGGACGCTATCGATGGCTACACCTTC. This encodes CASSRDAIDGYTF.

This rearrangement joins TRBV18 to TRBJ1-2, with D unclear. Germline V gene lookup returns CDR1 KGHSH and CDR2 LQKENI. The CDR3 sequence is 12 residues long. The ends were cut back, 0 bases at V and 8 bases at J, with 7 bases in the middle. CDR3 amino acids: CASSPPDRGYTF. The CDR3 nucleotides read TGTGCCAGCTCACCACCAGACCGGGGCTACACCTTC.

The V and J genes are TRBV4-2 and TRBJ1-2; D is unresolved. This CDR3 region has 16 residues. V was cut by 0 bases and J by 8 bases, with 19 bases left in between. The germline V gene encodes CDR1 LGHNA and CDR2 YNFKEQ. Here the CDR3 DNA reads TGTGCCAGCAGCCAAGAGCGCCAGGTGCCAACCGAGGGCTACACCTTC. Translated, it gives CASSQERQVPTEGYTF.

This rearrangement joins TRBV5-6 to TRBJ1-3, with TRBD1 as a possible D gene (6 bases). This CDR3 is built from 16 residues. CDR1 SGHDT and CDR2 YYEEEE come from the germline V gene. Trimming cost V 1 base and J 2 bases, with 13 bases left between them. Here the CDR3 DNA reads TGTGCCAGCAGCTTGATTAAGGGGGAGCCTGGAAACACCATATATTTT. Translation gives CASSLIKGEPGNTIYF.

The chain recombines TRBV6-1 with TRBJ1-4; D call uncertain. The V end lost 0 bases, the J end lost 10 bases, and 18 bases lay between the germline ends. CDR3 length equals 16 residues. Germline V gives CDR1 MNHNS, CDR2 SASEGT. The CDR3 region has the DNA TGTGCCAGCAGTGAAGCCCTATGGGAGGTGGGTGGAAAACTGTTTTTT. Translated, it gives CASSEALWEVGGKLFF.

This clone was detected only a few times. The CDR3 DNA is TGTGCCAGCCTCGGACTAGCGGGGCCGCATGAGCAGTTCTTC. Translating gives CASLGLAGPHEQFF. The chain employs TRBV27 and TRBJ2-1, with 12 bases fitting TRBD2. The V gene's germline CDR1 is MNHEY and CDR2 SMNVEV (reference sequence). CDR3 length: 14 amino acids. Trimming took 8 bases from V and 8 from J; bases not matched to a gene: 7.

The rearrangement links TRBV6-1 to TRBJ1-3, with D unresolved. Trimming cost V 1 base and J 0 bases, with 7 bases left between them. This CDR3 has 15 residues. Looked up from germline, CDR1 is MNHNS and CDR2 is SASEGT. In DNA, the CDR3 is TGTGCCAGCAGTGAAGAATGGCTCTCTGGAAACACCATATATTTT. Translating gives CASSEEWLSGNTIYF.

The chain combines TRBV13 with TRBJ2-7; TRBD2 matches 13 bases. The J segment lost 2 bases and the V segment lost 5 bases, leaving 12 bases of the junction unmatched. The CDR3 length is 18 residues. Germline V gene data show CDR1 as PRHDT and CDR2 as FYEKMQ (reference sequence). In DNA, the CDR3 is TGTGCCAGCAGCCTCCTAGGACTAGCGGGAGAGGACCCCTACGAGCAGTACTTC. It encodes CASSLLGLAGEDPYEQYF. The full variable domain, with the rest looked up from reference TRBV13 and TRBJ2-7, is AAGVIQSPRHLIKEKRETATLKCYPIPRHDTVYWYQQGPGQDPQFLISFYEKMQSDKGSIPDRFSAQQFSDYHSELNMSSLELGDSALYFCASSLLGLAGEDPYEQYFGPGTRLTVT.